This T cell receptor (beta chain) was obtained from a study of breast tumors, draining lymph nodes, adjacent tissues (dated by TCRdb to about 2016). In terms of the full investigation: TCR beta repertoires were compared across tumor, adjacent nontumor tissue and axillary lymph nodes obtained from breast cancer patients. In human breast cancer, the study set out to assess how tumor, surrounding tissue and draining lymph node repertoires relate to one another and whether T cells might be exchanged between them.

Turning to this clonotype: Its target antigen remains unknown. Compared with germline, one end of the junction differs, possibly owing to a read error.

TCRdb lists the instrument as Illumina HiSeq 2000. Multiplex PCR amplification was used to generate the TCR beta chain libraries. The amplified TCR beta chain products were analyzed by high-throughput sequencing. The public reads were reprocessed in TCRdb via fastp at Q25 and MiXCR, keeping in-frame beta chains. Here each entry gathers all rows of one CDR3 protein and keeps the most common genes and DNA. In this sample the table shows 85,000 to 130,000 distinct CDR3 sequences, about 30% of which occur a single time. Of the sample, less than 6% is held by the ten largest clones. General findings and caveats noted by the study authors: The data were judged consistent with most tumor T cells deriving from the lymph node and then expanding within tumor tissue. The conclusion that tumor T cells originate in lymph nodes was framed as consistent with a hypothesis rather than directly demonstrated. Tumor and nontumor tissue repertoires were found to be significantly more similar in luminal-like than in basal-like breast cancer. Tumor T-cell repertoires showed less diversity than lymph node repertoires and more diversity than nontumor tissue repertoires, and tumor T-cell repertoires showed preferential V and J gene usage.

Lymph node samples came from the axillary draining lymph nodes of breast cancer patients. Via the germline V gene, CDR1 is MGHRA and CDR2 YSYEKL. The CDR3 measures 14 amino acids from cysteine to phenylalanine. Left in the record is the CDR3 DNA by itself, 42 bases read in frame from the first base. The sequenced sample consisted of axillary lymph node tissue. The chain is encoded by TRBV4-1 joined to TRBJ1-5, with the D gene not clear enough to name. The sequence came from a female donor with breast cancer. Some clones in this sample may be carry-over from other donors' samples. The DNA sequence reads TGCGCCAGCAGCTCGGACCTGGGGAATCAGCCCCAGCGTTTT. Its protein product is CASSSDLGNQPQRF.